This T cell receptor beta chain was captured in a study of T cells after yellow fever vaccination. In the study overall: The SMART-Seq v4 Ultra Low Input method served to prepare the low-cell-number fractions. The study's findings and limits: The study re-detected most primary-vaccination clones after the booster (96% CD4, 80% to 90% CD8). A secondary response was less intense yet reached its peak sooner, at day 5 versus 15.

TCRdb re-analysed the 5' RACE reads in MiXCR, keeping a single row per CDR3 protein. The sample includes about 630,000 distinct CDR3 sequences, about 12% seen only once; the top ten take 15%. This CDR3 region has 14 residues. Germline CDR1 reads MNHEY; CDR2 reads SVGAGI. Germline trimming cut 2 bases from V and 3 bases from J; bases unmatched to any gene: 2. A note on this clonotype: Its target is unknown.

This specimen consisted of PBMCs, obtained on the day of the yellow fever booster vaccination. The chain carries TRBV6-5 and TRBJ2-5; the match to TRBD2 covers 8 bases. The clonotype was recovered from a man aged 25-40 years who received the YFV17D yellow fever vaccine. The CDR3 region has the DNA TGTGCCAGCAGTTACCACGGGAGGGAAGAGACCCAGTACTTC. Encoded protein: CASSYHGREETQYF.